This TCR beta chain was sequenced for a study of shared clonotypes between healthy human individuals. Study context: A couple of female and three male donors aged 18 to 49 were enrolled.

General study points: With a handful of donors compared, around 5% of naive CD4 clonotypes were shared.

Around 32,000 T cell genomes, or roughly 200 ng DNA, went into the sorted-subset replicate PCRs. Sequencing used immunoSEQ multiplex PCR; TCRdb keeps in-frame clones, though not all of them. The sample has over a million clones, approximately 97% seen once. Into CD45RA+ naive and CD45RA-negative memory subsets, the CD4+ cells were split. Worth noting for this clone: Its antigen is unknown.

Germline-derived CDR1 and CDR2 are SGHTS and YDEGEE. CDR3 length: 13 residues. Trimming shortened V by 7 bases and J by 1 base, and 12 bases separated the two germline ends. The chain employs TRBV5-8 and TRBJ2-7; the D is unclear. This clonotype was sampled from a man aged 25 to 40 in good health. Material for sequencing was naive CD4+ T cells sorted from blood. The subset: CD45RA+ positively selected. CDR3 in DNA: TGTGCCAGCCCCAGTAAGTGGTCCTACGAGCAGTACTTC. As protein: CASPSKWSYEQYF.